This T cell receptor (beta chain) was identified in a study of T-cell reconstitution after alpha-beta-depleted transplantation in children. This sample's TCRbeta library carried unique molecular identifier barcodes. TCRdb reanalysed the PCR reads using MiXCR and keeps one entry per CDR3 protein. The sample records 200,000 to 250,000 distinct CDR3 sequences, about 11% being singletons. The CDR3 has 13 residues. Trimming shortened V by 3 bases and J by 0 bases, and 5 bases separated the two germline ends. This clonotype was detected ten times or more. The source is a human donor who donated a stem cell graft to a child with acute lymphoblastic leukemia. This chain links TRBV12-3 or TRBV12-4 with TRBJ1-1; D ambiguous. Source: PBMCs from the stem cell graft donor, taken from the stem cell graft. CDR3 residues: CASSLLMNTEAFF. Here the CDR3 DNA reads TGTGCCAGCAGTTTGTTAATGAACACTGAAGCTTTCTTT.